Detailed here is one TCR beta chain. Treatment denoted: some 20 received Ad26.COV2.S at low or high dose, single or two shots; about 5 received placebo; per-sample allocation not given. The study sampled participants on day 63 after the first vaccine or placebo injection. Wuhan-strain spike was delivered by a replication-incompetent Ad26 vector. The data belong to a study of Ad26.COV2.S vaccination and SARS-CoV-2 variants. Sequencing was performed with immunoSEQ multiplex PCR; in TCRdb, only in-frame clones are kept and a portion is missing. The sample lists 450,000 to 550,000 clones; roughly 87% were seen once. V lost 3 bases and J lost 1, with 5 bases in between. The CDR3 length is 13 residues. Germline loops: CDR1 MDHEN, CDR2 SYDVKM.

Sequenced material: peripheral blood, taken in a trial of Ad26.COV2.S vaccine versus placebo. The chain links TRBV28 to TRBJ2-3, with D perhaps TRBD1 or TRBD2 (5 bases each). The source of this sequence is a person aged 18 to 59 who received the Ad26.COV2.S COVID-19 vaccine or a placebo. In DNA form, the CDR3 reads TGTGCCAGCAGTTTGGGGGGCACAGATACGCAGTATTTT. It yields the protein CASSLGGTDTQYF.